The rows below give T cell receptor beta chains drawn from one sample of a study of cytomegalovirus exposure and HLA in healthy donors. The assay was immunoSEQ multiplex PCR, and TCRdb's table has in-frame clones only and misses some. The sample consists of 150,000 to 200,000 clones, approximately 80% of them appearing once. The sequencing input was PBMCs. The receptors were sampled from a young woman in good health and CMV-seronegative. Both conserved end residues are part of each CDR3. Fields, in order: V gene, D gene, clone size, CDR3 length, J gene, CDR3 protein, CDR3 DNA. D genes are given only for firm matches. The size entry is marked missing in some rows and otherwise reads once, few, many or a size class.

>TRBV18|TRBD1|.|14|TRBJ1-5
CASSPRQGDQPQHF
TGTGCCAGCTCACCCAGGCAGGGGGATCAGCCCCAGCATTTT
>TRBV11-3|TRBD1|once|14|TRBJ2-7
CASSSWTGLSEQYF
TGTGCCAGCAGCTCCTGGACAGGTCTCTCCGAGCAGTACTTC
>TRBV19|.|.|15|TRBJ1-2
CASTTTGWANYGYTF
TGTGCCAGTACCACCACAGGGTGGGCTAACTATGGCTACACCTTC
>TRBV9|.|.|14|TRBJ1-2
CASSPGVAEYGYTF
TGTGCCAGCAGCCCCGGGGTGGCTGAGTATGGCTACACCTTC
>TRBV10-3|.|.|18|TRBJ1-1
CAISESPGRILMNTEAFF
TGTGCCATCAGTGAGAGTCCGGGAAGGATTCTCATGAACACTGAAGCTTTCTTT
>TRBV5-1|TRBD1|.|15|TRBJ2-7
CASSSRQGVYYEQYF
TGCGCCAGCAGCTCCCGACAGGGGGTCTACTACGAGCAGTACTTC
>TRBV28|.|.|14|TRBJ1-1
CASSLQRQNTEAFF
TGTGCCAGCAGTTTACAGAGACAAAACACTGAAGCTTTCTTT
>TRBV27|.|.|15|TRBJ2-7
CASSFGAGSGYEQYF
TGTGCCAGCAGTTTTGGGGCCGGGTCGGGCTACGAGCAGTACTTC
>TRBV7-2|.|.|13|TRBJ1-1
CASSSNRATEAFF
TGTGCCAGCAGCTCAAACAGGGCCACTGAAGCTTTCTTT
>TRBV7-9|.|many|13|TRBJ1-2
CASSLSYGYGYTF
TGTGCCAGCAGCTTATCCTACGGGTATGGCTACACCTTC
>TRBV6-6|.|.|15|TRBJ1-1
CASSSDGRTGTEAFF
TGTGCCAGCAGTTCGGACGGACGGACGGGGACTGAAGCTTTCTTT
>TRBV4-1|TRBD1|.|15|TRBJ2-1
CASSQDSEGAYEQFF
TGCGCCAGCAGCCAAGATAGCGAGGGGGCCTATGAGCAGTTCTTC
>TRBV30|.|.|14|TRBJ1-3
CAWSVGVPGNTIYF
TGTGCCTGGAGTGTCGGGGTTCCTGGAAACACCATATATTTT
>TRBV4-1|.|once|14|TRBJ2-3
CASSQQSRQGTQYF
TGCGCCAGCAGCCAACAGTCCCGGCAGGGTACGCAGTATTTT
>TRBV2|TRBD2|.|17|TRBJ2-1
CASSGGGRFQAYNEQFF
TGTGCCAGCAGCGGGGGGGGCCGGTTCCAAGCCTACAATGAGCAGTTCTTC
>TRBV28|TRBD1|.|14|TRBJ1-4
CASSSGQGGEKLFF
TGTGCCAGCAGTTCCGGACAGGGTGGGGAAAAACTGTTTTTT
>TRBV5-1|.|.|14|TRBJ2-3
CASSLAASSAEKYF
TGCGCCAGCAGCTTGGCAGCCTCTAGTGCAGAAAAGTATTTT
>TRBV6-4|TRBD2|few|15|TRBJ2-3
CASSSASGGTDTQYF
TGTGCCAGCAGTTCGGCTAGCGGGGGCACAGATACGCAGTATTTT
>TRBV6-5|.|.|13|TRBJ1-2
CASSYSADYGYTF
TGTGCCAGCAGTTACTCGGCCGACTATGGCTACACCTTC
>TRBV6-1|.|.|13|TRBJ1-1
CASSGAGYTEAFF
TGTGCCAGCAGTGGGGCGGGGTACACTGAAGCTTTCTTT
>TRBV6-1|.|.|15|TRBJ1-2
CASSLWAGRDYGYTF
TGTGCCAGCAGTCTCTGGGCGGGGAGAGACTATGGCTACACCTTC
>TRBV9|TRBD2|.|15|TRBJ2-7
CASSPREGPTYEQYF
TGTGCCAGCAGCCCTAGGGAGGGGCCAACCTACGAGCAGTACTTC
>TRBV6-5|.|few|16|TRBJ2-1
CASRFSGANSYNEQFF
TGTGCCAGCCGTTTCTCGGGCGCCAACTCCTACAATGAGCAGTTCTTC
>TRBV28|TRBD1|.|15|TRBJ1-5
CASSLGTGGYQPQHF
TGTGCCAGCAGTTTGGGGACAGGGGGCTATCAGCCCCAGCATTTT
>TRBV2|TRBD1|.|16|TRBJ1-2
CASSEAQTGSLHGYTF
TGTGCCAGCAGTGAAGCGCAGACAGGGAGTCTCCATGGCTACACCTTC
>TRBV6-5|TRBD2|.|13|TRBJ2-1
CASTVSGGGEQFF
TGTGCCAGCACGGTCAGCGGGGGCGGTGAGCAGTTCTTC
>TRBV6-1|.|.|11|TRBJ2-3
CASSVGDTQYF
TGTGCCAGCAGTGTCGGGGATACGCAGTATTTT
>TRBV29-1|TRBD1|.|13|TRBJ2-5
CSTERTGSTTQYF
TGCAGCACTGAGAGGACAGGGTCGACGACCCAGTACTTC
>TRBV5-1|TRBD2|.|15|TRBJ2-1
CASSPGLAGYNEQFF
TGCGCCAGCAGCCCGGGACTAGCGGGCTACAATGAGCAGTTCTTC
>TRBV6-5|.|.|14|TRBJ1-2
CASSPSTVNYGYTF
TGTGCCAGCAGTCCATCGACAGTTAACTATGGCTACACCTTC
>TRBV28|.|.|15|TRBJ2-5
CASSLLAPQGETQYF
TGTGCCAGCAGTTTGTTAGCACCTCAGGGGGAGACCCAGTACTTC
>TRBV2|.|.|14|TRBJ1-1
CASIKDRMNTEAFF
TGTGCCAGCATTAAAGACAGGATGAACACTGAAGCTTTCTTT
>TRBV6-5|TRBD1|few|13|TRBJ2-7
CASSPGDSYEQYF
TGTGCCAGCAGTCCTGGGGACAGTTACGAGCAGTACTTC
>TRBV18|TRBD1|.|14|TRBJ2-7
CASSPDRANYEQYF
TGTGCCAGCTCACCGGACAGGGCGAACTACGAGCAGTACTTC
>TRBV29-1|TRBD1|few|15|TRBJ2-6
CSVLGTGAGANVLTF
TGCAGCGTTTTGGGGACAGGGGCCGGGGCCAACGTCCTGACTTTC
>TRBV7-9|TRBD1|.|17|TRBJ1-5
CAKSPGQGVFSNQPQHF
TGTGCCAAATCCCCGGGACAGGGGGTCTTTAGCAATCAGCCCCAGCATTTT
>TRBV7-8|.|.|13|TRBJ2-7
CASSSPGDYEQYF
TGTGCCAGCAGCTCGCCGGGAGATTACGAGCAGTACTTC
>TRBV28|.|.|13|TRBJ1-2
CASRKQGGGGYTF
TGTGCCAGCAGGAAACAGGGAGGGGGGGGCTACACCTTC
>TRBV4-1|TRBD1|.|16|TRBJ1-5
CASSLTGQGGNQPQHF
TGCGCCAGCAGCCTAACGGGACAGGGAGGCAATCAGCCCCAGCATTTT
>TRBV28|.|.|11|TRBJ1-2
CASSTVYGYTF
TGTGCCAGCAGCACAGTCTATGGCTACACCTTC
>TRBV21-1|.|.|16|TRBJ2-7
CASSKIEGQGRYEQYF
TGTGCCAGCAGCAAAATTGAAGGACAGGGCCGCTACGAGCAGTACTTC
>TRBV19|.|.|13|TRBJ1-6
CASSLTGNSPLHF
TGTGCCAGCTCCTTAACAGGAAATTCACCCCTCCACTTT
>TRBV11-2|.|.|11|TRBJ2-7
CASSITYEQYF
TGTGCCAGCAGCATTACCTACGAGCAGTACTTC
>TRBV6-1|TRBD1|.|15|TRBJ2-3
CASSSRQGVIDTQYF
TGTGCCAGCAGTTCCCGGCAGGGGGTAATAGATACGCAGTATTTT
>TRBV6-1|.|.|15|TRBJ1-4
CASRTVNPSNEKLFF
TGTGCCAGCAGGACAGTCAACCCATCTAATGAAAAACTGTTTTTT
>TRBV7-8|.|.|18|TRBJ2-5
CASSRRSTQWDLQETQYF
TGTGCCAGCAGCCGTAGATCTACCCAATGGGACTTACAAGAGACCCAGTACTTC
>TRBV7-9|TRBD1|.|11|TRBJ1-2
CAGGQNYGYTF
TGTGCCGGGGGACAGAACTATGGCTACACCTTC
>TRBV28|.|once|15|TRBJ1-5
CASSQTTGNGQPQHF
TGTGCCAGCAGCCAGACCACAGGGAATGGGCAGCCCCAGCATTTT
>TRBV4-2|.|.|18|TRBJ1-6
CASSQPPTGTSYNSPLHF
TGTGCCAGCAGCCAGCCTCCAACAGGGACCTCCTATAATTCACCCCTCCACTTT
>TRBV30|TRBD2|.|16|TRBJ2-4
CAWSTSGGADWNIQYF
TGTGCCTGGAGTACTAGCGGGGGGGCCGATTGGAACATTCAGTACTTC
>TRBV19|TRBD1|.|15|TRBJ1-1
CASSIRTGGDTEAFF
TGTGCCAGTAGTATCCGGACAGGGGGGGACACTGAAGCTTTCTTT
>TRBV19|TRBD1|.|14|TRBJ1-2
CASSIEDRGHGYTF
TGTGCCAGTAGTATAGAGGACAGGGGGCATGGCTACACCTTC